This T cell receptor beta chain was observed in a study of shared clonotypes between healthy human individuals. Across the study: Donors had three CD4 naive, three CD4 memory, two CD8 naive and one CD8 memory plate apiece.

Only in-frame clones appear in the TCRdb table, and some are missing; sequencing was by immunoSEQ multiplex PCR. Of 2 million to 2.5 million clones in the sample, around 95% are singletons; the top ten hold roughly 0.13%. Study results and caveats: In this cohort, only blood was sampled, and tissue repertoires likely differ. Shared clonotypes across all four donors exceeded non-shared ones in generation probability. Even with large depth, rarefaction showed that sorted-subset sequencing was incomplete.

A note on this clone: What it recognizes is unknown.

The length of the CDR3 is 15 residues. Trimming took off 4 bases at V and 0 bases at J, with 11 bases between the two ends. Germline V lookup: CDR1 SGHTS, CDR2 YDEGEE. Sequenced input: naive CD4+ T cells sorted from blood. Subset reported: CD45RA+ positively selected. The clonotype comes from a man aged 18-30 years in good health. The chain has TRBV5-8 and TRBJ1-5, with D perhaps TRBD1 (6 bases). CDR3 nucleotides: TGTGCCAGCAGCCGGACAGCGTATAGCAATCAGCCCCAGCATTTT. Protein: CASSRTAYSNQPQHF.